The clone carrying this T cell receptor beta chain occurred once. The antigen remains undetermined. Trimming at V came to 0 bases and at J to 0 bases, leaving 6 bases not matched to a gene. The germline CDR1 and CDR2 sequences are SGHRS and YFSETQ. The CDR3 runs 18 residues. This sample stems from a study of shared clonotypes between healthy human individuals. On the study more broadly: Donors were a couple of women and a few men aged 18 to 49. Study results and caveats: Clonotypes shared by all four sorted-subset donors had higher generation probabilities than non-shared clonotypes. The sharing of approximately 4.6% of naive CD4 clonotypes was seen across a few donors. Rarefaction gave evidence that sorted-subset sequencing remained incomplete despite large depth.

The protocol was immunoSEQ multiplex PCR, while the TCRdb copy is restricted to in-frame clones and leaves out a portion. The table lists more than 2,000,000 clones, over 90% of them singletons. Sequenced sample: naive CD4+ T cells from PBMCs. Sample subset: CD45RA+ positively selected. V usage is TRBV5-1 and J usage is TRBJ2-1, with 10 bases fitting TRBD2. This TCR was sampled from a man younger than 35 in good health. Some clones in this sample may be carry-over from other donors' samples. The CDR3 loop is CASSLAPLAGGSYNEQFF. The CDR3 DNA follows: TGCGCCAGCAGCTTGGCCCCCTTAGCGGGAGGCTCCTACAATGAGCAGTTCTTC. The full variable domain, its missing parts supplied by reference TRBV5-1 and TRBJ2-1, is KAGVTQTPRYLIKTRGQQVTLSCSPISGHRSVSWYQQTPGQGLQFLFEYFSETQRNKGNFPGRFSGRQFSNSRSEMNVSTLELGDSALYLCASSLAPLAGGSYNEQFFGPGTRLTVL.